This T cell receptor beta chain was identified in a study of blood T cell repertoires in COVID-19. This CDR3 comprises 16 residues. V was cut by 2 bases and J by 3 bases, with 14 bases left in between. CDR1 and CDR2 from the germline V gene are SNHLY and FYNNEI. Sequencing used immunoSEQ multiplex PCR; TCRdb keeps in-frame clones, though not all of them. This sample has around 320,000 clones, with 90% found just once. What was sequenced was PBMCs or T cells enriched from blood (not recorded which). The origin of this receptor is a woman aged 18 to 35 with acute COVID-19. The V and J genes are TRBV2 and TRBJ1-3, with a tentative D call TRBD1 (5 bases). CDR3 sequence: CASSETGNSLGNTIYF. The CDR3 bases are TGTGCCAGCAGTGAAACAGGAAACAGTCTTGGAAACACCATATATTTT.